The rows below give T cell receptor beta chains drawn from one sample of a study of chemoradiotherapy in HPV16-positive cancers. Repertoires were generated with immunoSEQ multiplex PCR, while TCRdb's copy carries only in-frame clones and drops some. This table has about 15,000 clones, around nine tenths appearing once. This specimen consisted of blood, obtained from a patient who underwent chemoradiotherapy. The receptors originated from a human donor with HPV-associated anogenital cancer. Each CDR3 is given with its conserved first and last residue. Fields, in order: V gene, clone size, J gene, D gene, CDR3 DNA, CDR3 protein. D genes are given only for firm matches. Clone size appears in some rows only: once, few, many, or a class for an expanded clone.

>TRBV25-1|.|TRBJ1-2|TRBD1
TGTGCCAGCCCCACCAGGGGGGGGGACTATGGCTACACCTTC
CASPTRGGDYGYTF
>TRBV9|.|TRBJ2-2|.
TGTGCCAGCAGCGTAGTAGACGCGAACACCGGGGAGCTGTTTTTT
CASSVVDANTGELFF
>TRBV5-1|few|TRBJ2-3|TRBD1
TGCGCCAGCAGCTTGGGACAGGGGAGAGATACGCAGTATTTT
CASSLGQGRDTQYF
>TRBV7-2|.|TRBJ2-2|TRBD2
TGTGCCAGCAGGCGAACTAGCGCCGGGGAGCTGTTTTTT
CASRRTSAGELFF
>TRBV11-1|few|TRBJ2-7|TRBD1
TGTGCCAGCAGGATTACCGGGACAGGGGGCTACGAGCAGTACTTC
CASRITGTGGYEQYF
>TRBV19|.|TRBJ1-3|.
TGTGCCAGTGCGGTTTCGGCTGGAAACACCATATATTTT
CASAVSAGNTIYF
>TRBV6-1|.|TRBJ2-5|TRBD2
TGTGCCAGCAGTGTCGGGACTAGCGGGAGGGCCCGTATGGAGACCCAGTACTTC
CASSVGTSGRARMETQYF
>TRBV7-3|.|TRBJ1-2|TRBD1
TGTGCCAGCAGCTTACGCGATTGGGACAGGGTGGTTGGCTACACCTTC
CASSLRDWDRVVGYTF
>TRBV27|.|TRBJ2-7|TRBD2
TGTGCCACTAGCGGGGGGGAAACCTACGAGCAGTACTTC
CATSGGETYEQYF
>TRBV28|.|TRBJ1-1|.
TGTGCCACCCAACGCCCGATAAGGCCTGATGAAGCTTTCTTT
CATQRPIRPDEAFF